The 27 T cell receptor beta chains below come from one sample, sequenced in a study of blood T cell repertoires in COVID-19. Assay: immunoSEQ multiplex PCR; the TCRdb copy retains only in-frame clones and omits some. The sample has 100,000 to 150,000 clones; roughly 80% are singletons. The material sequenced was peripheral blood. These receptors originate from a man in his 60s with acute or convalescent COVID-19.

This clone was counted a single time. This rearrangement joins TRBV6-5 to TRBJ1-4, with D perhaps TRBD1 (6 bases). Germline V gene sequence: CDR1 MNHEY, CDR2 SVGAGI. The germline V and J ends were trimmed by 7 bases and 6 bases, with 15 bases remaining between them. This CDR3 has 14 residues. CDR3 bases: TGTGCCAGCAAACAGGGCGGATTGGATGAAAAACTGTTTTTT. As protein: CASKQGGLDEKLFF.

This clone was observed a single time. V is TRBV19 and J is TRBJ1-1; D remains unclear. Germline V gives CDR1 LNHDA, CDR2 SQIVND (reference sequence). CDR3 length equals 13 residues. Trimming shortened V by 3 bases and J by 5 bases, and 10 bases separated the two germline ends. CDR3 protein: CASSIQAWTEAFF. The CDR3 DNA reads TGTGCCAGTAGTATCCAAGCTTGGACTGAAGCTTTCTTT.

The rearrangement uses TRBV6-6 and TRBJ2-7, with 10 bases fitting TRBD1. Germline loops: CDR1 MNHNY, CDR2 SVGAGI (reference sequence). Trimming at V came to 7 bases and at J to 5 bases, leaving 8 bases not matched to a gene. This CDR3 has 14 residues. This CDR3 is CASKLTGGSDEQYF. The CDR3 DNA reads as TGTGCCAGCAAATTGACAGGGGGCTCGGACGAGCAGTACTTC.

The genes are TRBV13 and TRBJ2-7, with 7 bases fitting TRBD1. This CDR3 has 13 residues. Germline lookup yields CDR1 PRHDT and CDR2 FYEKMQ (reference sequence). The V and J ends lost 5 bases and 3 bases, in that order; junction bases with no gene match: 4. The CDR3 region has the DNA TGTGCCAGCAGCCGACAGGGTCTCTACGAGCAGTACTTC. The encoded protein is CASSRQGLYEQYF. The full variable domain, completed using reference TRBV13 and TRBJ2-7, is AAGVIQSPRHLIKEKRETATLKCYPIPRHDTVYWYQQGPGQDPQFLISFYEKMQSDKGSIPDRFSAQQFSDYHSELNMSSLELGDSALYFCASSRQGLYEQYFGPGTRLTVT.

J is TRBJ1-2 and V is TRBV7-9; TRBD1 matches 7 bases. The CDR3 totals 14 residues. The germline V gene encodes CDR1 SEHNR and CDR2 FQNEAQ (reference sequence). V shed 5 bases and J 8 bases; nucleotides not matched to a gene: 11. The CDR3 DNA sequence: TGTGCCAGCAGCCATGAAAACAGGGGTGGGGGCTACACCTTC. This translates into CASSHENRGGGYTF.

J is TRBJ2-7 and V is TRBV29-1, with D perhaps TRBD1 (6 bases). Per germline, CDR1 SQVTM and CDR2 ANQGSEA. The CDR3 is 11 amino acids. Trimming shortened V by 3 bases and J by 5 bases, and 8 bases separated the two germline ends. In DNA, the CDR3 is TGCAGCGTTGACAGGGGAAACGAGCAGTACTTC. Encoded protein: CSVDRGNEQYF.

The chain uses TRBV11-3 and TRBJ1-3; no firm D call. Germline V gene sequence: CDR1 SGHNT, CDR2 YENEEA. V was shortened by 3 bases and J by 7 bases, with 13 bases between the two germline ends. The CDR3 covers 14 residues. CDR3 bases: TGTGCCAGCAGCTTGGCGGGTTCGAAGAACACCATATATTTT. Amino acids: CASSLAGSKNTIYF.

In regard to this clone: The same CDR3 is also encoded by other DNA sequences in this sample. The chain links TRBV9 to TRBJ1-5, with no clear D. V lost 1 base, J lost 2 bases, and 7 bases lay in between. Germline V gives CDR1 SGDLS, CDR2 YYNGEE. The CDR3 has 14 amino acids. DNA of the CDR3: TGTGCCAGCAGCGTAAGCGGAGGCAATCAGCCCCAGCATTTT. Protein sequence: CASSVSGGNQPQHF.

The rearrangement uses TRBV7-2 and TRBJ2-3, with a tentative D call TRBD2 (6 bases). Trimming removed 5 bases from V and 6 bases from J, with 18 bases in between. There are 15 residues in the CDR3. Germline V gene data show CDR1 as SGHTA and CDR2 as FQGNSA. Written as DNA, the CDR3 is TGTGCCAGCAGCGAAATTAGGACTACCCCTGATACGCAGTATTTT. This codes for CASSEIRTTPDTQYF.

The CDR3 DNA sequence: TGTGCCAGCAGTCCCGGGACAGGGTTTTCACCCCTCCACTTT. Protein product: CASSPGTGFSPLHF. This rearrangement joins TRBV6-5 to TRBJ1-6; 9 bases fit TRBD1. CDR1 is MNHEY and CDR2 is SVGAGI in the germline V gene. This CDR3 has 14 amino acids. Trimming took 5 bases from V and 9 from J; bases not matched to a gene: 5.

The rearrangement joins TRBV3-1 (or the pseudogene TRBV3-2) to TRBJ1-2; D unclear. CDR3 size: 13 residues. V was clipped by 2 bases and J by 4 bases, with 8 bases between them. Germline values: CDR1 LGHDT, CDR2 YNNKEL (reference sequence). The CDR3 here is CASSQPEVYGYTF. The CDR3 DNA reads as TGTGCCAGCAGCCAACCAGAAGTCTATGGCTACACCTTC.

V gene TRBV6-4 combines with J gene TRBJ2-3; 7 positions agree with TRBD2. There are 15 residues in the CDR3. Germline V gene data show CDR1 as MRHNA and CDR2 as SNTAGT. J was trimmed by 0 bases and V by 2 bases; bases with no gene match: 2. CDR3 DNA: TGTGCCAGCAGTGACGACGGGGGGAGCACAGATACGCAGTATTTT. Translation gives CASSDDGGSTDTQYF.

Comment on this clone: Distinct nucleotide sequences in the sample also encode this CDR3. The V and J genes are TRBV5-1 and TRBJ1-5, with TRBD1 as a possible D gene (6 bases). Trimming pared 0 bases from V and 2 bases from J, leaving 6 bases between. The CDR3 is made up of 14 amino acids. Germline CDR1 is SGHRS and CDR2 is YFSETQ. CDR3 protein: CASSLEGGNQPQHF. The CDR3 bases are TGCGCCAGCAGCTTGGAGGGGGGCAATCAGCCCCAGCATTTT.

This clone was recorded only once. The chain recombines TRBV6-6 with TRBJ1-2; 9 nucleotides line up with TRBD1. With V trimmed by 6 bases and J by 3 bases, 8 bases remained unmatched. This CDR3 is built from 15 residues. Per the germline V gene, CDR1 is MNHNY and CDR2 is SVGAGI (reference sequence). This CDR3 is CASSPRTGDDYGYTF. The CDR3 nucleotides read TGTGCCAGCAGCCCAAGGACAGGGGATGACTATGGCTACACCTTC.

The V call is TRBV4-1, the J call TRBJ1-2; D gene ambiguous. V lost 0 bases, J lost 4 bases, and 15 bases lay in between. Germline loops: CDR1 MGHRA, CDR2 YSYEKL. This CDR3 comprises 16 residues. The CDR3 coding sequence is TGCGCCAGCAGCCAAGATCTTCGGAGGGAAACCTATGGCTACACCTTC. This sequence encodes CASSQDLRRETYGYTF.

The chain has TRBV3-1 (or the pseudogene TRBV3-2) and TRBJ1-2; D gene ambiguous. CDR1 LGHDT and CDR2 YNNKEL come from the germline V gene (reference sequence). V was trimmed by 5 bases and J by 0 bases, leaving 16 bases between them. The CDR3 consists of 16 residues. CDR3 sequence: CASSGEEGPANYGYTF. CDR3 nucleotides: TGTGCCAGCAGCGGAGAGGAAGGTCCAGCTAACTATGGCTACACCTTC.

CDR3 amino acids: CASSLLGQPNQPQHF. The CDR3 nucleotides are TGTGCCAGCAGCTTGTTGGGACAGCCCAATCAGCCCCAGCATTTT. V usage is TRBV7-9 and J usage is TRBJ1-5; 7 bases line up with TRBD1. The V gene end was trimmed by 3 bases and the J gene end by 3 bases; junction bases not matched to a gene: 5. Germline V gene data show CDR1 as SEHNR and CDR2 as FQNEAQ (reference sequence). This CDR3 region has 15 residues.

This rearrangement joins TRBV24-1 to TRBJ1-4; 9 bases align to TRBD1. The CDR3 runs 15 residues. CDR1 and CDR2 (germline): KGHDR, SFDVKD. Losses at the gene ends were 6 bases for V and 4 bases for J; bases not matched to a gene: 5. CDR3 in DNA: TGTGCCACCAGTACCGGGACAGGGAATAATGAAAAACTGTTTTTT. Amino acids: CATSTGTGNNEKLFF.

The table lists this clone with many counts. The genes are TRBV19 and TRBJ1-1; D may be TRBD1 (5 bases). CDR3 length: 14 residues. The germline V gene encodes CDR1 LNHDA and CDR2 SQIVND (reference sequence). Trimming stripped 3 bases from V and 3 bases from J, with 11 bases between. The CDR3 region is CASSISRGDTEAFF. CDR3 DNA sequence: TGTGCCAGTAGTATTTCACGGGGGGACACTGAAGCTTTCTTT. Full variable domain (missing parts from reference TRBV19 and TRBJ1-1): DGGITQSPKYLFRKEGQNVTLSCEQNLNHDAMYWYRQDPGQGLRLIYYSQIVNDFQKGDIAEGYSVSREKKESFPLTVTSAQKNPTAFYLCASSISRGDTEAFFGQGTRLTVV.

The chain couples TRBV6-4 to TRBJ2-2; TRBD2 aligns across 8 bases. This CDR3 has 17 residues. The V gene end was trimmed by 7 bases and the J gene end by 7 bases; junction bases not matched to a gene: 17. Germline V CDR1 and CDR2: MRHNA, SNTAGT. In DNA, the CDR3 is TGTGCCAGCATCATCCGGGAGGGGTTTGATTTCGACGGGGAGCTGTTTTTT. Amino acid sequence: CASIIREGFDFDGELFF.

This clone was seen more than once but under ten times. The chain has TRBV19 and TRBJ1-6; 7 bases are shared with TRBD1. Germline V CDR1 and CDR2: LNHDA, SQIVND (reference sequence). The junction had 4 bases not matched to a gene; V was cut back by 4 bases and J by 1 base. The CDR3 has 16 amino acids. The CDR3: CASSKDRASYNSPLHF. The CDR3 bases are TGTGCCAGTAGTAAAGACAGGGCGTCCTATAATTCACCCCTCCACTTT.

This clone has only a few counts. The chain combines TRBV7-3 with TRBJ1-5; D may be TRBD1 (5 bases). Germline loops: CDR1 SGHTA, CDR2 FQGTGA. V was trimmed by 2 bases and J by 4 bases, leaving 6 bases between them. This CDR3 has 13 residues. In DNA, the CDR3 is TGTGCCAGCAGCTTAGACAGAAATCAGCCCCAGCATTTT. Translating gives CASSLDRNQPQHF.

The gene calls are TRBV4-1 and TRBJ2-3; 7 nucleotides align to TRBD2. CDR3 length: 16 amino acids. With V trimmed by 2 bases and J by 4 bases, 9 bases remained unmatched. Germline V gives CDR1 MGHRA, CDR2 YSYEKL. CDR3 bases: TGCGCCAGCAGCCAACCCAGGGAGCGGGGCGCAGATACGCAGTATTTT. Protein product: CASSQPRERGADTQYF.

The CDR3 loop reads CASSPSGEKLFF. CDR3 in DNA: TGTGCCAGCAGCCCATCGGGGGAAAAACTGTTTTTT. The chain combines TRBV11-2 with TRBJ1-4; D not resolved. The V end was cut by 5 bases, the J end by 8 bases, with 9 bases between. There are 12 residues in the CDR3. Germline V gene sequence: CDR1 SGHAT, CDR2 FQNNGV.

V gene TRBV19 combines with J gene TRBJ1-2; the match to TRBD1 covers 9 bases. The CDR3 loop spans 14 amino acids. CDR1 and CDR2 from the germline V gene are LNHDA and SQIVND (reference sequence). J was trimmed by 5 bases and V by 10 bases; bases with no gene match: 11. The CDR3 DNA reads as TGTGCCACCACTACGGACAGGGGACGTTATGGCTACACCTTC. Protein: CATTTDRGRYGYTF.

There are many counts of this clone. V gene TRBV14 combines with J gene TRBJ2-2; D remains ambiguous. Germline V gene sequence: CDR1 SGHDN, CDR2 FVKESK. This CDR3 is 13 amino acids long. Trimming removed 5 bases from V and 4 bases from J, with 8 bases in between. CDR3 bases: TGTGCCAGCAGCTTACAGACCACCGGGGAGCTGTTTTTT. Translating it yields CASSLQTTGELFF.

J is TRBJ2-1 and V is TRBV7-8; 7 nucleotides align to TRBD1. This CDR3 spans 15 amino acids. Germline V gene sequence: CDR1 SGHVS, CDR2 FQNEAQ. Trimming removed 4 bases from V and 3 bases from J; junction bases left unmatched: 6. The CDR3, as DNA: TGTGCCAGCAGCTCACAGGGGCGCCTCTACAATGAGCAGTTCTTC. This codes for CASSSQGRLYNEQFF.